This entry is about one T cell receptor (beta chain). What this receptor recognizes is not known. Base qualities are not recorded, but no much larger clone differs from it by a single base. Library preparation was by the immunoSEQ multiplex PCR assay. TCRdb provides this immuneACCESS table in a form limited to in-frame rearrangements. Some clones are lacking; in checked studies, under half of them reflect an unresolved V gene, and why the rest are absent is not known. A total of under 85,000 clones appear in this sample, 95% to 98% of them only once. Together, the top ten hold 0.2% to 0.3% of the sample. These data come from a study of technical replicates of blood from several donors (dated by TCRdb to 2015 to 2018). V lost 3 bases and J lost 1 base; the stretch between them is 19 bases long. CDR1 and CDR2, looked up from the germline V gene, are SGHTA and FQGNSA. Its CDR3 holds 17 amino acids, cysteine through phenylalanine. CDR3 DNA only is kept here, 51 bases in frame from base 1.

Specimen: T cells isolated from PBMCs. The V gene is TRBV7-2 and the J gene is TRBJ2-7; the D gene is possibly TRBD2, with 5 bases matching. This TCR came from a human donor in good health. The DNA sequence is TGTGCCAGCAGCTTGAGTAGTATCAAGCGGCGGTCCTACGAGCAGTACTTC. This yields the protein CASSLSSIKRRSYEQYF.